This record concerns one T cell receptor (beta chain) sequence. Antigen specificity is unknown. One junction end disagrees with the germline gene, perhaps due to a read error. This sample was included in a study of neurological immune-mediated disorders. Study-wide points: In HTLV-1-associated myelopathy, TCR clonal expansion was greatest, whereas multiple sclerosis had the least, falling below healthy controls.

Synthesis of cDNA was accomplished via 5'RACE employing 10-nucleotide random UMIs. TCRdb recomputed calls from the 5' RACE reads with MiXCR, one row per CDR3 protein. The sample has around 49,000 distinct CDR3 sequences, roughly an eighth seen once. As to time point: longitudinal time-point 3. The study built unsorted libraries from 2 million PBMCs kept at -80 C. The CDR3 is 14 amino acids. Germline lookup yields CDR1 LNHNV and CDR2 YYDKDF (reference sequence). The TCR comes from a male donor with HTLV-1-associated myelopathy (HAM/TSP). Sequencing was performed on PBMCs. This chain joins TRBV15 and TRBJ2-2, with D uncertain. The CDR3 DNA reads as TGTTCCACCAGCAGAGAGATGCTAACCGGCGAGCTGTTTTTT. Its translation is CSTSREMLTGELFF.